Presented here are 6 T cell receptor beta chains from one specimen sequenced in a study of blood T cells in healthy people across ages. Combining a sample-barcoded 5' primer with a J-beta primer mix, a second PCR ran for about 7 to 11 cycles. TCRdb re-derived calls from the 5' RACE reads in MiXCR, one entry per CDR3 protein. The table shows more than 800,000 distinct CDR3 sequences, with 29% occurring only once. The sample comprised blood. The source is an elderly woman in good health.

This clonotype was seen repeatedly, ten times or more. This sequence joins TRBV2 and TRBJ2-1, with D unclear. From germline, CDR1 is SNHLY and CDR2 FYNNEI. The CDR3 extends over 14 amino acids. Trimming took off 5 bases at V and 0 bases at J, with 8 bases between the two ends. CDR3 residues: CASSLTDSYNEQFF. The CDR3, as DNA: TGTGCCAGCAGTCTGACCGACTCCTACAATGAGCAGTTCTTC.

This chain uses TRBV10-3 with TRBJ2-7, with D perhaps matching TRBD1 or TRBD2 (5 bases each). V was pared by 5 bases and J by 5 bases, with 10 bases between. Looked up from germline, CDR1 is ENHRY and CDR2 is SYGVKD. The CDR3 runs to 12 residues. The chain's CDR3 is CAISSGSHEQYF. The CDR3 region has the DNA TGTGCCATCAGTTCAGGGAGCCACGAGCAGTACTTC.

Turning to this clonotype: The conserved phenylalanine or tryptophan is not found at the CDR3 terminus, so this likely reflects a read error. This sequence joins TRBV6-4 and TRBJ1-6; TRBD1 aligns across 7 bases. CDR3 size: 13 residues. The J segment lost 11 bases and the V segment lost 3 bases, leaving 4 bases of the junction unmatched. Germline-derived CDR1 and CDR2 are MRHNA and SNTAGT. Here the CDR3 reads CASSEAGGTPLHL. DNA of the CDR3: TGTGCCAGCAGTGAAGCAGGGGGAACACCCCTCCACTTG.

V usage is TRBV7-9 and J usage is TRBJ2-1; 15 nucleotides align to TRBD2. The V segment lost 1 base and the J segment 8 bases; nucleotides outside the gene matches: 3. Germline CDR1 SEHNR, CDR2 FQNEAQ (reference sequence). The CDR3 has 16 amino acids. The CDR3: CASSLGTSGGADEQFF. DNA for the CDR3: TGTGCCAGCAGCTTAGGGACTAGCGGGGGGGCAGATGAGCAGTTCTTC.

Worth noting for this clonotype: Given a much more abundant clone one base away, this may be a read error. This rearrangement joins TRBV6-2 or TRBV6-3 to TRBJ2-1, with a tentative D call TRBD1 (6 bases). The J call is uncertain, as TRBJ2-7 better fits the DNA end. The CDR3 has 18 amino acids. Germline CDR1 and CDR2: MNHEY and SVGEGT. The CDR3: CASSSKPTGYNLYNEQYF. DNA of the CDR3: TGTGCCAGCAGCAGTAAACCGACAGGTTACAACCTCTACAATGAGCAGTACTTC.

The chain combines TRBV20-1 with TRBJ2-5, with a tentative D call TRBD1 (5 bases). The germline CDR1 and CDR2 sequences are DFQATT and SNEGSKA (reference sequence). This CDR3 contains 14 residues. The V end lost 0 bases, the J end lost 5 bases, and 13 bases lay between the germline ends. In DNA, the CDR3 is TGCAGTGCTAGAGAAACAGGCTACGGCGAGACCCAGTACTTC. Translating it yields CSARETGYGETQYF.